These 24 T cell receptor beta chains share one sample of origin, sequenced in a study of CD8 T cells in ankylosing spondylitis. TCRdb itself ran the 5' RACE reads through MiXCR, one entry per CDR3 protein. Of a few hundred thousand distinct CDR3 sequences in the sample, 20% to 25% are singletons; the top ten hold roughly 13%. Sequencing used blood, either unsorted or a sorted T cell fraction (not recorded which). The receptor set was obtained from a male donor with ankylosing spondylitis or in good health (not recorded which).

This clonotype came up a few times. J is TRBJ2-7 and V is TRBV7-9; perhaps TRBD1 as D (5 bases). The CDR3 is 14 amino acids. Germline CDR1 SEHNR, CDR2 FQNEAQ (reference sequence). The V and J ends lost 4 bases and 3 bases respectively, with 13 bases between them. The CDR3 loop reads CASSSGPELYEQYF. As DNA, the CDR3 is TGTGCCAGCAGCTCAGGGCCCGAACTCTACGAGCAGTACTTC.

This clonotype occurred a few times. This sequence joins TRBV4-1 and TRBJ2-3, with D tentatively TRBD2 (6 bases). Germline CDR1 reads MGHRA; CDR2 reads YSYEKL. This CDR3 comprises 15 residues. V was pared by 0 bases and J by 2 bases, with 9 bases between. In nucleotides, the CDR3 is TGCGCCAGCAGCCAAGAGACTAGAGACACAGATACGCAGTATTTT. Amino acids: CASSQETRDTDTQYF.

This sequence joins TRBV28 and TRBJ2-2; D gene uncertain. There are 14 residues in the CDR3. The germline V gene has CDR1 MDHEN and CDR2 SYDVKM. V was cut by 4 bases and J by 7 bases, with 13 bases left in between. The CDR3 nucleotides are TGTGCCAGCAGTTCCACCTTAAGGGTCGGGGAGCTGTTTTTT. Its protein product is CASSSTLRVGELFF.

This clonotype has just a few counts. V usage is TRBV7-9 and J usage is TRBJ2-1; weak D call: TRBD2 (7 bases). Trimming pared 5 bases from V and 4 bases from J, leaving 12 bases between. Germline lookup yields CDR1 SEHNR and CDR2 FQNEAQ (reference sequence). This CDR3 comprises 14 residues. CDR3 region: CASSTRGPYNEQFF. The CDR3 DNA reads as TGTGCCAGCAGCACGCGGGGGCCTTACAATGAGCAGTTCTTC.

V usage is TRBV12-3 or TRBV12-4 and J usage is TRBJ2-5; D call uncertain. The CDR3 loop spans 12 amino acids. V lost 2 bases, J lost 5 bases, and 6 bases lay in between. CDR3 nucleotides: TGTGCCAGCAGTTTAAGTTGGGAGACCCAGTACTTC. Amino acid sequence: CASSLSWETQYF.

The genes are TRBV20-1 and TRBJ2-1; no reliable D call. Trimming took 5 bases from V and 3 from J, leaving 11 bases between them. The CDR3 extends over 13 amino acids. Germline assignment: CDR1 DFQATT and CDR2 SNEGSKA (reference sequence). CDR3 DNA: TGCAGTGCTCCCCCCCGTGGCTACAATGAGCAGTTCTTC. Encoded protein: CSAPPRGYNEQFF.

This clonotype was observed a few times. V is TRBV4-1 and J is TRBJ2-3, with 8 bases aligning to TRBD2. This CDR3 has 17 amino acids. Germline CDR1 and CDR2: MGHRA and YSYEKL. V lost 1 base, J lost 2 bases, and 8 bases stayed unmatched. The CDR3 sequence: CASSQVSGVKVTDTQYF. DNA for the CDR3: TGCGCCAGCAGCCAAGTTAGCGGGGTGAAGGTCACAGATACGCAGTATTTT.

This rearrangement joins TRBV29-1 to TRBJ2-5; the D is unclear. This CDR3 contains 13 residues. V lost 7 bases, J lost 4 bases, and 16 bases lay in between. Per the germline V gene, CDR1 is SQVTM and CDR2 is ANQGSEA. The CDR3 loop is CSDRKSAGETQYF. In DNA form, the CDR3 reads TGCAGCGATCGAAAATCGGCCGGAGAGACCCAGTACTTC.

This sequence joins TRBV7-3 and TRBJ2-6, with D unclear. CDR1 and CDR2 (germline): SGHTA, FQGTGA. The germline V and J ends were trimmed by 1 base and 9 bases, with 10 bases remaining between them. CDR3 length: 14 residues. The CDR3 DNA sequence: TGTGCCAGCAGCTTAAGTGGCTCTGTCAACGTCCTGACTTTC. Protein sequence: CASSLSGSVNVLTF.

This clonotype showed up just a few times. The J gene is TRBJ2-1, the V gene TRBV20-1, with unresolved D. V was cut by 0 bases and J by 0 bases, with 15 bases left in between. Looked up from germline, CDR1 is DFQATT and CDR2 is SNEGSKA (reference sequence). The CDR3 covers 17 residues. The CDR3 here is CSARDFAGVSSYNEQFF. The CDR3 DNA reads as TGCAGTGCTAGAGATTTTGCTGGGGTCAGCTCCTACAATGAGCAGTTCTTC.

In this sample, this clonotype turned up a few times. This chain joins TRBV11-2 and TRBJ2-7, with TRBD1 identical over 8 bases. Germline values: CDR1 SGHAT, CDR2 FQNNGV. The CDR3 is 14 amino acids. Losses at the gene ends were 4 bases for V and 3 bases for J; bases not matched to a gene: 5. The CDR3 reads CASSWGTGLYEQYF. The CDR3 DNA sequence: TGTGCCAGCAGCTGGGGGACAGGCCTCTACGAGCAGTACTTC.

The CDR3, as DNA: TGTGCCAGCAGCGCTAGCGGGGGGGCCCTCGGGGAGCAGTTCTTC. Its translation: CASSASGGALGEQFF. This chain joins TRBV2 and TRBJ2-1; 12 bases are shared with TRBD2. This CDR3 has 15 residues. Germline V gene data show CDR1 as SNHLY and CDR2 as FYNNEI. V lost 6 bases, J lost 10 bases, and 10 bases stayed unmatched. Filled out from reference TRBV2 and TRBJ2-1, the complete variable domain reads EPEVTQTPSHQVTQMGQEVILRCVPISNHLYFYWYRQILGQKVEFLVSFYNNEISEKSEIFDDQFSVERPDGSNFTLKIRSTKLEDSAMYFCASSASGGALGEQFFGPGTRLTVL.

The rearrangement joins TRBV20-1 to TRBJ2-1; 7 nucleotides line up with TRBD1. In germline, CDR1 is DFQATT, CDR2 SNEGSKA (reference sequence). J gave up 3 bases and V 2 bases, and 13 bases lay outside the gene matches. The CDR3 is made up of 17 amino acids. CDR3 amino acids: CSARSRGQPTLYNEQFF. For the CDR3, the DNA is TGCAGTGCTAGATCAAGGGGACAGCCAACACTCTACAATGAGCAGTTCTTC.

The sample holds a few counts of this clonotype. CDR3 coding DNA: TGCAGCGTTGTAGGGTCCGGGGGGAAATATGGCTACACCTTC. This encodes CSVVGSGGKYGYTF. V usage is TRBV29-1 and J usage is TRBJ1-2; tentative D call: TRBD1 (5 bases). The CDR3 consists of 14 residues. The V end lost 4 bases, the J end lost 5 bases, and 17 bases lay between the germline ends. The germline V gene encodes CDR1 SQVTM and CDR2 ANQGSEA.

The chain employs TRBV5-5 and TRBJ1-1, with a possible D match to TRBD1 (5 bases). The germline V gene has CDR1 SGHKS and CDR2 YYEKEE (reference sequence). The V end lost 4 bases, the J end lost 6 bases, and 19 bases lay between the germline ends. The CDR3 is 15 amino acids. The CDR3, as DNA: TGTGCCAGCAGCCCCCGTTTAGCGGGGACCCCTGAAGCTTTCTTT. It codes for CASSPRLAGTPEAFF.

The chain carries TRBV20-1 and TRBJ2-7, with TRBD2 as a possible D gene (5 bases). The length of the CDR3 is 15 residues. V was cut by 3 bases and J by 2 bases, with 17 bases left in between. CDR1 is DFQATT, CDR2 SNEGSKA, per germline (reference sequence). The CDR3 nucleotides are TGCAGTGCTAGTAGAGGACTGACCGGAACCTACGAGCAGTACTTC. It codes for CSASRGLTGTYEQYF.

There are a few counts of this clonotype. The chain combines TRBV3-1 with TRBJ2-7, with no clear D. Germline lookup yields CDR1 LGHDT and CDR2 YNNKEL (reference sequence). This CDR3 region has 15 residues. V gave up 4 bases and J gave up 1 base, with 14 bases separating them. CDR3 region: CASSPEEGFSYEQYF. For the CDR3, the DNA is TGTGCCAGCAGCCCCGAGGAAGGGTTTTCCTACGAGCAGTACTTC.

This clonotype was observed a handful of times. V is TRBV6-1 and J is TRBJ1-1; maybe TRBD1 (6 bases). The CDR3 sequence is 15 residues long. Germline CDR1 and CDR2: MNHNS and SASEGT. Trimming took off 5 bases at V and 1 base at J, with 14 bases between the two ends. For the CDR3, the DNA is TGTGCCAGCAGTCGGCCGGGACAAGGGAACACTGAAGCTTTCTTT. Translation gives CASSRPGQGNTEAFF.

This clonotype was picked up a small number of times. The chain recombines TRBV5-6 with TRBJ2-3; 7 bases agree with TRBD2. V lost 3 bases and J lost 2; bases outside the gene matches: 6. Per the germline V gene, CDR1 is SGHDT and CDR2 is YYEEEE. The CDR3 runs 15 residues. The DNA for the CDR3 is TGTGCCAGCAGCTGGACCGGGACTAACACAGATACGCAGTATTTT. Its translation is CASSWTGTNTDTQYF.

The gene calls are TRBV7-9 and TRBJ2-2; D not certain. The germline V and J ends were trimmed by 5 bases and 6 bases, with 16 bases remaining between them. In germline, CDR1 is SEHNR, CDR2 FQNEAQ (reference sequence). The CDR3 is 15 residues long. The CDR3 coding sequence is TGTGCCAGCAGCCCAGTCCCGGGTGGCGCCGGGGAGCTGTTTTTT. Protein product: CASSPVPGGAGELFF.

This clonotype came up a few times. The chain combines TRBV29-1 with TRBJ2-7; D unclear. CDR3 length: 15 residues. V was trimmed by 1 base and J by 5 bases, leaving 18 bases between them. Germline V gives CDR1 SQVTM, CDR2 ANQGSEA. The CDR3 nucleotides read TGCAGCGTTGAAGCGGGCCCCACAGAGTCTAACGAGCAGTACTTC. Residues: CSVEAGPTESNEQYF.

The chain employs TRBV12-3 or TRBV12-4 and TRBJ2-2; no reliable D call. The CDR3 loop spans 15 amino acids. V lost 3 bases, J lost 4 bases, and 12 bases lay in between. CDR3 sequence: CASSFRVIGTGELFF. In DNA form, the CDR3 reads TGTGCCAGCAGTTTTAGGGTTATAGGCACCGGGGAGCTGTTTTTT.

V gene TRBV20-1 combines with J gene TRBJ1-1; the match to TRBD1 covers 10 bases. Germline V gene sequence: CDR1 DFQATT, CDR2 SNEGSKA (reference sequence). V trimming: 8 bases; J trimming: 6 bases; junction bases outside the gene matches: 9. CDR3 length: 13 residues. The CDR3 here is CSPYRDRGPEAFF. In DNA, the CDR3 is TGCAGTCCTTACAGGGACAGGGGCCCTGAAGCTTTCTTT.

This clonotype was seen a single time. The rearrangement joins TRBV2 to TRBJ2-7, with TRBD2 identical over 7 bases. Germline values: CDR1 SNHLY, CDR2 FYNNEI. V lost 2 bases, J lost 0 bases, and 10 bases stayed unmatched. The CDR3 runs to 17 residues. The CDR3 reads CASSESPERGSSYEQYF. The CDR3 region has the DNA TGTGCCAGCAGTGAAAGTCCCGAGCGGGGTTCCTCCTACGAGCAGTACTTC.